The source of this T cell receptor beta chain is a study of blood T cell repertoires in COVID-19. Across the study: Researchers got acute and convalescent COVID-19 samples from the United States, Italy and Spain. Sources were T cells, B-cell-depleted T cells, or PBMCs; the material itself was cDNA or gDNA.

Germline V CDR1 and CDR2: SGHRS, YFSETQ. The CDR3 is made up of 18 amino acids. V was pared by 4 bases and J by 2 bases, with 24 bases between. In the study's own analysis: Amplification of reference gene primers provided the estimated nucleated cell counts. Method: immunoSEQ multiplex PCR; TCRdb's copy keeps in-frame clones and lacks some. That table supplies the V and J calls and clone size; D and trimming were determined from the DNA. The sample records more than 200,000 clones, approximately 84% being singletons. What was sequenced was peripheral blood. This chain joins TRBV5-1 and TRBJ1-2; perhaps TRBD1 as D (6 bases). This receptor was obtained from a man aged 45-65 years with acute or convalescent COVID-19. The CDR3 DNA follows: TGCGCCAGCAGCCCCTGGGCAGATACGGGACACCGAAACTATGGCTACACCTTC. Residues: CASSPWADTGHRNYGYTF.